These 5 T cell receptor beta chains share one sample of origin, sequenced in a study of shared clonotypes between healthy human individuals. Naive CD8 cells, CD45RO-negative and positively selected for CCR7, excluded terminally differentiated effector memory CD45RA+ cells. The assay was immunoSEQ multiplex PCR, and TCRdb's table has in-frame clones only and misses some. The data hold roughly 890,000 clones, with roughly 92% observed a single time. The sequenced material came from naive CD8+ T cells sorted from blood. The source is a man in his thirties or forties in good health.

V and J are TRBV7-6 and TRBJ2-7; either TRBD1 or TRBD2 may supply D (5 bases each). The CDR3 is 14 amino acids. The V end was cut by 4 bases, the J end by 1 base, with 11 bases between. Germline CDR1 SGHVS, CDR2 FNYEAQ. CDR3 nucleotide sequence: TGTGCCAGCAGCTCCCGGGACCGGTCCTACGAGCAGTACTTC. Amino acids: CASSSRDRSYEQYF.

This clone has just one count. The chain uses TRBV5-1 and TRBJ2-7, with a weak D call TRBD1 (6 bases). The germline V and J ends were trimmed by 1 base and 0 bases, with 11 bases remaining between them. CDR1 is SGHRS, CDR2 YFSETQ, per germline. CDR3 length equals 15 residues. The CDR3 DNA sequence: TGCGCCAGCAGCTTGTCGGACAGTAGCTCCTACGAGCAGTACTTC. Protein product: CASSLSDSSSYEQYF.

The CDR3 DNA follows: TGTGCCAGCAGCTTAGCGGCTAGCGGACGACACAATGAGCAGTTCTTC. Translating it yields CASSLAASGRHNEQFF. The rearrangement joins TRBV11-3 to TRBJ2-1, with 7 bases lining up with TRBD2. The length of the CDR3 is 16 residues. From germline, CDR1 is SGHNT and CDR2 YENEEA. The ends lost 1 base at V and 5 bases at J; junction bases unmatched: 8.

V gene TRBV7-9 combines with J gene TRBJ2-6; D gene uncertain. CDR3 length: 14 amino acids. Germline assignment: CDR1 SEHNR and CDR2 FQNEAQ (reference sequence). V lost 5 bases, J lost 0 bases, and 5 bases lay in between. The CDR3 spells CASSGHSGANVLTF. CDR3 sequence (DNA): TGTGCCAGCAGCGGCCACTCTGGGGCCAACGTCCTGACTTTC.

This chain connects TRBV7-3 to TRBJ2-2, with 9 bases aligning to TRBD1. CDR1 is SGHTA and CDR2 is FQGTGA in the germline V gene. V trimming: 4 bases; J trimming: 6 bases; junction bases outside the gene matches: 9. This CDR3 region has 16 residues. As DNA, the CDR3 is TGTGCCAGCAGCTCCTCCGGGACAGGGCGCCCCGGGGAGCTGTTTTTT. The encoded protein is CASSSSGTGRPGELFF.